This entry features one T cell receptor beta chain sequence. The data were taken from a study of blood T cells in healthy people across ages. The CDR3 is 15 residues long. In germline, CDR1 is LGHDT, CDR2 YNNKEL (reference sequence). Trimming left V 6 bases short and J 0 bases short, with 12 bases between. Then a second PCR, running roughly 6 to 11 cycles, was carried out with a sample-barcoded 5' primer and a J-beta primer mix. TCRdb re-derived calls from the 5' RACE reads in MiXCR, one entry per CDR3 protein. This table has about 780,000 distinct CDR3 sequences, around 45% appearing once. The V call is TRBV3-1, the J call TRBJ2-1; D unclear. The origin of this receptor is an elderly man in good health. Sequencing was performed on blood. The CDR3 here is CASSLPASSYNEQFF. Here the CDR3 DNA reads TGTGCCAGCAGTCTCCCCGCTAGCTCCTACAATGAGCAGTTCTTC.